Below are 23 T cell receptor beta chains sequenced from a single sample in a study of T-cell reconstitution after alpha-beta-depleted transplantation in children. As it was prepared, the TCRbeta library received unique molecular identifiers. TCRdb reprocessed the PCR reads with MiXCR, giving one entry per CDR3 protein. This sample carries 250,000 to 400,000 distinct CDR3 sequences, approximately 23% of them seen once, and the ten largest clones take about 10%. The sequenced sample was PBMCs, mostly from graft donor cells, obtained 180 days after TCRalphabeta/CD19-depleted stem cell transplant. These receptors all come from a male patient between 10 and 17 years old who had a stem cell transplant for acute lymphoblastic leukemia, so the T cells may come from the graft donor.

V and J are TRBV13 and TRBJ2-2; 7 nucleotides align to TRBD2. V gave up 6 bases and J gave up 0 bases; unmatched junction bases: 1. CDR1 and CDR2 (germline): PRHDT, FYEKMQ (reference sequence). The length of the CDR3 is 14 residues. The CDR3 region has the DNA TGTGCCAGCAGGGGGGGGACGAACACCGGGGAGCTGTTTTTT. Residues: CASRGGTNTGELFF.

This clonotype was observed a few times. The DNA for the CDR3 is TGCAGTGCTAGAGATCGGGGGACAGTCACAGATACGCAGTATTTT. It codes for CSARDRGTVTDTQYF. The chain links TRBV20-1 to TRBJ2-3, with TRBD1 as a possible D gene (7 bases). The CDR3 consists of 15 residues. The V end was cut by 0 bases, the J end by 2 bases, with 12 bases between. Germline V lookup: CDR1 DFQATT, CDR2 SNEGSKA (reference sequence).

The gene calls are TRBV7-2 and TRBJ2-7, with 11 bases aligning to TRBD2. The CDR3 consists of 17 residues. Germline trimming cut 5 bases from V and 7 bases from J; bases unmatched to any gene: 16. The V gene's germline CDR1 is SGHTA and CDR2 FQGNSA. The chain's CDR3 is CASSRSLTSGTSLEQYF. For the CDR3, the DNA is TGTGCCAGCAGCCGGTCCTTGACTAGCGGGACATCTTTGGAGCAGTACTTC. Full variable domain (missing parts from reference TRBV7-2 and TRBJ2-7): GAGVSQSPSNKVTEKGKDVELRCDPISGHTALYWYRQSLGQGLEFLIYFQGNSAPDKSGLPSDRFSAERTGGSVSTLTIQRTQQEDSAVYLCASSRSLTSGTSLEQYFGPGTRLTVT.

A remark on this clonotype: Compared with germline, one end of the junction differs, possibly owing to a read error. This chain uses TRBV5-1 with TRBJ2-7; D could derive from TRBD1 or TRBD2 (5 bases each). This CDR3 has 14 residues. Germline CDR1 reads SGHRS; CDR2 reads YFSETQ. As DNA, the CDR3 is TGCGCCAGCAGCTACCGAGGGACCAGCTACGAGCTGTACTTC. Translated: CASSYRGTSYELYF.

A few counts support this clonotype. This sequence joins TRBV6-2 or TRBV6-3 and TRBJ1-2, with D unresolved. V was cut by 7 bases and J by 0 bases, with 9 bases left in between. The germline V gene encodes CDR1 MNHEY and CDR2 SVGEGT. The CDR3 runs 13 residues. Here the CDR3 DNA reads TGTGCCAGCAAGAAGCACTCTAACTATGGCTACACCTTC. As protein: CASKKHSNYGYTF.

The chain uses TRBV6-5 and TRBJ2-5, with 7 bases aligning to TRBD1. CDR1 is MNHEY, CDR2 SVGAGI, per germline. Losses at the gene ends were 0 bases for V and 5 bases for J; bases not matched to a gene: 6. This CDR3 region has 15 residues. In DNA, the CDR3 is TGTGCCAGCAGTTACTCCCGACAGGGACGGGAGACCCAGTACTTC. Its translation: CASSYSRQGRETQYF.

The gene calls are TRBV5-1 and TRBJ2-3, with D uncertain. V lost 0 bases and J 0 bases, leaving 8 bases between the germline ends. The CDR3 runs 15 residues. CDR1 and CDR2 from the germline V gene are SGHRS and YFSETQ. This CDR3 is CASSLAVRSTDTQYF. The CDR3 DNA reads TGCGCCAGCAGCTTGGCCGTAAGGAGCACAGATACGCAGTATTTT. Variable domain in full (rest from reference TRBV5-1 and TRBJ2-3): KAGVTQTPRYLIKTRGQQVTLSCSPISGHRSVSWYQQTPGQGLQFLFEYFSETQRNKGNFPGRFSGRQFSNSRSEMNVSTLELGDSALYLCASSLAVRSTDTQYFGPGTRLTVL.

This clonotype was counted ten times or more. V and J are TRBV5-1 and TRBJ2-7; 9 nucleotides line up with TRBD1. CDR3 size: 14 residues. V lost 4 bases, J lost 2 bases, and 4 bases stayed unmatched. The germline CDR1 and CDR2 sequences are SGHRS and YFSETQ. The CDR3, as DNA: TGCGCCAGCAGCCACAGACAGGGGGCCTACGAGCAGTACTTC. Its translation is CASSHRQGAYEQYF.

V is TRBV5-1 and J is TRBJ1-2; 10 nucleotides line up with TRBD1. V was pared by 4 bases and J by 11 bases, with 14 bases of the junction left unmatched. Germline loops: CDR1 SGHRS, CDR2 YFSETQ. The CDR3 contains 15 residues. CDR3 protein: CASSQARDRGLYYTF. CDR3 bases: TGCGCCAGCAGCCAGGCGAGGGACAGGGGTTTGTATTACACCTTC.

V gene TRBV28 combines with J gene TRBJ2-1; 10 bases are shared with TRBD1. The CDR3 totals 18 residues. Germline CDR1 and CDR2: MDHEN and SYDVKM. Trimming removed 5 bases from V and 2 bases from J; junction bases left unmatched: 12. CDR3 in DNA: TGTGCCAGCAGTCAGAGACAGGGGGCTCTTTCCGCCTACAATGAGCAGTTCTTC. Protein: CASSQRQGALSAYNEQFF.

The V gene is TRBV5-1, the J gene TRBJ1-5, with D possibly being TRBD1 (5 bases). Deletions cut 4 bases from V and 7 bases from J, with 18 bases between. This CDR3 is built from 15 residues. The germline CDR1 and CDR2 sequences are SGHRS and YFSETQ. The CDR3 spells CASSPAGQGGQPQHF. Here the CDR3 DNA reads TGCGCCAGCAGCCCGGCCGGCCAGGGCGGCCAGCCCCAGCATTTT.

Many counts were recorded for this clonotype. V gene TRBV5-1 combines with J gene TRBJ1-1; possibly TRBD1 for D (5 bases). Trimming pared 4 bases from V and 1 base from J, leaving 17 bases between. The CDR3 extends over 16 amino acids. Per the germline V gene, CDR1 is SGHRS and CDR2 is YFSETQ. The DNA for the CDR3 is TGCGCCAGCAGCCCCTGGGGACGGGGGAAGAACACTGAAGCTTTCTTT. This codes for CASSPWGRGKNTEAFF.

This clonotype was seen a few times. This chain uses TRBV7-2 with TRBJ2-3; TRBD2 agrees at 7 bases. Germline V gives CDR1 SGHTA, CDR2 FQGNSA. The CDR3 totals 15 residues. V lost 6 bases and J lost 2; bases outside the gene matches: 8. The CDR3 DNA follows: TGTGCCAGCAGAAGAAGCGGGATCTACACAGATACGCAGTATTTT. Its protein is CASRRSGIYTDTQYF.

Remarks on this clonotype: The junction does not match germline at one end; this may be a read error. The CDR3 reads CASSSSGGGYNEHFF. The CDR3, as DNA: TGTGCCAGCAGCTCCTCGGGAGGTGGCTACAATGAGCACTTCTTC. The gene calls are TRBV11-3 and TRBJ2-1; TRBD2 matches 7 bases. This CDR3 is built from 15 residues. CDR1 SGHNT and CDR2 YENEEA come from the germline V gene.

This chain uses TRBV5-1 with TRBJ2-7; the match to TRBD2 covers 9 bases. Per germline, CDR1 SGHRS and CDR2 YFSETQ. The CDR3 loop spans 15 amino acids. The trim removed 4 bases at V and 0 bases at J, leaving 5 bases unmatched. The CDR3 is CASSRSGSPSYEQYF. The CDR3 DNA is TGCGCCAGCAGCCGTAGCGGGAGCCCCTCCTACGAGCAGTACTTC.

This clonotype was observed at least ten times. A read error may account for a junction end that differs from germline. The chain uses TRBV7-3 and TRBJ1-1, with D tentatively TRBD1 (5 bases). Looked up from germline, CDR1 is SGHTA and CDR2 is FQGTGA. The CDR3 covers 14 residues. The CDR3 DNA follows: TGCGCCAGCAGCTTGGGGCAGGGGAACACTGAAGCTTTCTTT. This sequence encodes CASSLGQGNTEAFF.

Only a few counts were recorded for this clonotype. The chain carries TRBV9 and TRBJ2-3; D ambiguous. CDR1 and CDR2 (germline): SGDLS, YYNGEE. The V end lost 3 bases, the J end lost 2 bases, and 13 bases lay between the germline ends. The CDR3 contains 15 residues. As DNA, the CDR3 is TGTGCCAGCAGCGGGCTTCTTTACGACACAGATACGCAGTATTTT. This sequence encodes CASSGLLYDTDTQYF. Full variable domain (rest looked up from reference TRBV9 and TRBJ2-3): DSGVTQTPKHLITATGQRVTLRCSPRSGDLSVYWYQQSLDQGLQFLIQYYNGEERAKGNILERFSAQQFPDLHSELNLSSLELGDSALYFCASSGLLYDTDTQYFGPGTRLTVL.

The chain uses TRBV10-3 and TRBJ2-1; TRBD1 aligns across 7 bases. CDR1 and CDR2 (germline): ENHRY, SYGVKD. J gave up 3 bases and V 4 bases, and 6 bases lay outside the gene matches. The CDR3 consists of 15 residues. This chain's CDR3 is CAISGGDRGYNEQFF. CDR3 nucleotide sequence: TGTGCCATCAGTGGAGGGGACAGAGGCTACAATGAGCAGTTCTTC.

The rearrangement links TRBV12-3 or TRBV12-4 to TRBJ2-1; 10 bases align to TRBD2. The CDR3 spans 18 residues. V lost 3 bases and J lost 2; bases outside the gene matches: 10. The CDR3 coding sequence is TGTGCCAGCAGTTTCAGCCCTCAAGCGGGAGGGCCCTACAATGAGCAGTTCTTC. It encodes CASSFSPQAGGPYNEQFF.

This clonotype was seen a few times. The J gene is TRBJ2-1, the V gene TRBV5-1; D gene uncertain. Germline V CDR1 and CDR2: SGHRS, YFSETQ. Trimming shortened V by 6 bases and J by 9 bases, and 19 bases separated the two germline ends. The CDR3 sequence is 14 residues long. CDR3 nucleotides: TGCGCCAGCAAAAACGTTCTGACCGTGTCTGAGCAGTTCTTC. It translates to CASKNVLTVSEQFF.

This chain joins TRBV5-4 and TRBJ2-5; D call uncertain. The CDR3 is 14 amino acids. Germline V CDR1 and CDR2: SGHNT, YYREEE (reference sequence). The V gene lost 0 bases and the J gene lost 1 base, with 7 bases spanning the gap. The CDR3 sequence is CASSLVGPQETQYF. The CDR3 DNA sequence: TGTGCCAGCAGCTTGGTAGGGCCCCAAGAGACCCAGTACTTC.

This clonotype has more than one count but fewer than ten. The V call is TRBV4-1, the J call TRBJ2-4, with a tentative D call TRBD1 (5 bases). Germline CDR1 is MGHRA and CDR2 is YSYEKL. The CDR3 is 16 amino acids. V gave up 1 base and J gave up 2 bases, with 12 bases separating them. DNA of the CDR3: TGCGCCAGCAGCCAAGTGACCTCAGGGCCCAAAAACATTCAGTACTTC. Residues: CASSQVTSGPKNIQYF.

This clonotype was detected a few times. The J gene is TRBJ2-4, the V gene TRBV12-3 or TRBV12-4; D unclear. The CDR3 runs to 14 residues. V lost 5 bases and J 9 bases, leaving 17 bases between the germline ends. The CDR3 sequence: CASSPRAEKGIQYF. CDR3 DNA: TGTGCCAGCAGTCCTCGGGCCGAGAAGGGCATTCAGTACTTC.